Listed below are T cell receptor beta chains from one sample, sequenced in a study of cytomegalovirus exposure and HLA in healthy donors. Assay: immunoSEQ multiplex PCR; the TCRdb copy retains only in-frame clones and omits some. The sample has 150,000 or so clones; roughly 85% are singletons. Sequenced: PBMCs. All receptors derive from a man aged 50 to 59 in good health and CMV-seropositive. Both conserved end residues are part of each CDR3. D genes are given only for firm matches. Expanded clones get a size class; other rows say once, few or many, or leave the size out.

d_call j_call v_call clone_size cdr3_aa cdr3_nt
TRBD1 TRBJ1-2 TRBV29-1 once CSVVRQGAQDYGYTF TGCAGCGTTGTGAGGCAGGGGGCGCAGGACTATGGCTACACCTTC
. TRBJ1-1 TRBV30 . CASLSPYRVREAFF TGTGCCTCACTTAGCCCGTACAGGGTGAGGGAAGCTTTCTTT
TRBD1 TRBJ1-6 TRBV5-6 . CASSRQVRDRANSPLHF TGTGCCAGCAGCAGGCAGGTCCGGGACAGGGCGAATTCACCCCTCCACTTT
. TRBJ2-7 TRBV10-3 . CAISGAKPPSSYEQYF TGTGCCATCAGTGGGGCGAAGCCTCCCAGCTCCTACGAGCAGTACTTC
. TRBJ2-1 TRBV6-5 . CASSYWMGETNEQFF TGTGCCAGCAGTTACTGGATGGGAGAAACCAATGAGCAGTTCTTC
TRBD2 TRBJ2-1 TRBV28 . CASSSPAGLAGRYNEQFF TGTGCCAGCAGTTCCCCGGCGGGACTAGCGGGTCGTTACAATGAGCAGTTCTTC
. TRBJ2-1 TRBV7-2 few CASSLVGGQNNEQFF TGTGCCAGCAGCTTAGTGGGGGGGCAGAACAATGAGCAGTTCTTC
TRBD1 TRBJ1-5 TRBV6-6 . CASTPQGAHQPQHF TGTGCCAGCACTCCACAGGGGGCCCATCAGCCCCAGCATTTT
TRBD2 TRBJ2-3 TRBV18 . CASSPLPGTSGGARTDTQYF TGTGCCAGCTCTCCCCTCCCCGGGACTAGCGGGGGGGCCCGCACAGATACGCAGTATTTT
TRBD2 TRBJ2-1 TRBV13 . CASNPVGGFSYNEQFF TGTGCCAGCAACCCCGTGGGGGGGTTCTCCTACAATGAGCAGTTCTTC
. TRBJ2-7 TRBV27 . CASSFTADPTYEQYF TGTGCCAGCAGTTTCACAGCTGACCCAACCTACGAGCAGTACTTC
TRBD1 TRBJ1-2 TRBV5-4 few CASSLIMDRSYGYTF TGTGCCAGCAGCCTCATTATGGACAGGAGCTATGGCTACACCTTC
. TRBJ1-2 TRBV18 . CASSPDSLSSYGYTF TGTGCCAGCTCACCGGACAGCCTGAGTAGCTATGGCTACACCTTC
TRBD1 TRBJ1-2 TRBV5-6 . CASRFGTGAVGYTF TGTGCCAGCAGGTTCGGGACAGGCGCAGTCGGCTACACCTTC
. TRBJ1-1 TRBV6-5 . CASSYSGARAEAFF TGTGCCAGCAGTTACTCGGGGGCGCGGGCTGAAGCTTTCTTT
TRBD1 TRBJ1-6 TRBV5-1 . CASSFGQGASPLHF TGCGCCAGCAGCTTTGGACAGGGGGCTTCACCCCTCCACTTT
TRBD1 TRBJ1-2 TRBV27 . CASSLRKRQGIGGYTF TGTGCCAGCAGTCTAAGGAAAAGACAGGGGATTGGTGGCTACACCTTC
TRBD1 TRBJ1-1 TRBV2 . CASSEALGQVEAFF TGTGCCAGCAGTGAAGCGCTAGGACAGGTTGAAGCTTTCTTT
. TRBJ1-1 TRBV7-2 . CASSSRYNLNTEAFF TGTGCCAGCAGCTCCCGGTATAACTTGAACACTGAAGCTTTCTTT
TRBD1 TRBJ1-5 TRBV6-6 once CASSRQGSEQPQHF TGTGCCAGCAGCCGACAGGGGTCGGAACAGCCCCAGCATTTT
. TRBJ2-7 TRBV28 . CASSVPLGAGRYEQYF TGTGCCAGCAGTGTTCCTTTGGGGGCAGGTCGGTACGAGCAGTACTTC
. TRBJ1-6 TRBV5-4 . CASSYHLSSYNSPLHF TGTGCCAGCAGCTATCACCTCAGCTCCTATAATTCACCCCTCCACTTT
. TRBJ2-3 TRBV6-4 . CASSDRESTDTQYF TGTGCCAGCAGTGACAGGGAGAGCACAGATACGCAGTATTTT
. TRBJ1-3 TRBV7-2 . CASSPGISGNTIYF TGTGCCAGCAGCCCAGGGATTTCTGGAAACACCATATATTTT
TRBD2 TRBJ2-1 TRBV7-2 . CASSSYGGDEQFF TGTGCCAGCAGCTCATACGGGGGGGATGAGCAGTTCTTC
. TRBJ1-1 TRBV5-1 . CASAPGGALRREAFF TGCGCCAGCGCCCCCGGAGGGGCACTTAGACGTGAAGCTTTCTTT
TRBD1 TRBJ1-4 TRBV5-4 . CASSLGTGDEKLFF TGTGCCAGCAGCCTCGGGACAGGTGATGAAAAACTGTTTTTT
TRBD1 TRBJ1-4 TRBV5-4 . CASSPGQGTNEKLFF TGTGCCAGCAGCCCCGGACAGGGCACTAATGAAAAACTGTTTTTT
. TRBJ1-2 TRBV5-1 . CASSLGQTGSYTF TGCGCCAGCAGCTTGGGCCAGACCGGGAGCTACACCTTC
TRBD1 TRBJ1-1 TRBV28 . CASISGGAGAFF TGTGCCAGCATTTCAGGGGGCGCGGGAGCTTTCTTT
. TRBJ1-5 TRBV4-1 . CASSQEPGMRNQPQHF TGCGCCAGCAGCCAAGAACCGGGGATGAGAAATCAGCCCCAGCATTTT
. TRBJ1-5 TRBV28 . CASSAAGAQRPQHF TGTGCCAGCAGTGCCGCGGGGGCGCAACGGCCCCAGCATTTT
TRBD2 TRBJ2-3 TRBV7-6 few CASSLVAGGSTDTQYF TGTGCCAGCAGCTTAGTGGCGGGGGGTAGCACAGATACGCAGTATTTT
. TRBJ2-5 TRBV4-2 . CASSQDWKGGETQYF TGTGCCAGCAGCCAAGATTGGAAGGGGGGGGAGACCCAGTACTTC
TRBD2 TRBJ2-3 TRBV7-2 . CASSLAGGRADTQYF TGTGCCAGCAGCTTGGCGGGGGGGCGGGCAGATACGCAGTATTTT
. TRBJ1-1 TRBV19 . CASSPQGSLLDTEAFF TGTGCCAGTAGTCCCCAGGGCAGTCTGTTGGACACTGAAGCTTTCTTT
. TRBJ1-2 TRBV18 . CASSPRDLGANRGYTF TGTGCCAGCTCACCAAGGGATCTGGGGGCTAATCGTGGCTACACCTTC
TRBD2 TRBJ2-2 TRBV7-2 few CASSLGLAGTGELFF TGTGCCAGCAGCTTAGGACTAGCAGGGACCGGGGAGCTGTTTTTT
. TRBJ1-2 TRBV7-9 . CASSLEMSSYGYTF TGTGCCAGCAGCTTAGAAATGTCCTCCTATGGCTACACCTTC
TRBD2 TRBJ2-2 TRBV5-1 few CASSLSGGANGELFF TGCGCCAGCAGCCTTAGCGGGGGGGCGAACGGGGAGCTGTTTTTT
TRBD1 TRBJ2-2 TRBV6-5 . CASSYSGTGFTGELFF TGTGCCAGCAGTTACTCCGGGACAGGGTTCACCGGGGAGCTGTTTTTT
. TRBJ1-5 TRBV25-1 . CASAHRTGQPQHF TGTGCCAGCGCTCATCGGACGGGACAGCCCCAGCATTTT
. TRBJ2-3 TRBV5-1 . CASSFADTQYF TGCGCCAGCAGCTTCGCAGATACGCAGTATTTT
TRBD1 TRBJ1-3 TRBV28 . CASSLGTGTSGNTIYF TGTGCCAGCAGTTTAGGGACAGGGACCTCTGGAAACACCATATATTTT
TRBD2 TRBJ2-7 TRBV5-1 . CASSLRAAGASYEQYF TGCGCCAGCAGCTTGCGAGCAGCGGGGGCCTCCTACGAGCAGTACTTC
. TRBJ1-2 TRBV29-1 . CSVEEAFRGYTF TGCAGCGTTGAAGAAGCCTTCAGGGGCTACACCTTC
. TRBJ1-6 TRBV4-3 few CASSQTGEGYSPLHF TGCGCCAGCAGCCAAACGGGTGAGGGATATTCACCCCTCCACTTT
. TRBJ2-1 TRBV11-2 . CASSLVDNNEQFF TGTGCCAGCAGCTTAGTTGACAACAATGAGCAGTTCTTC
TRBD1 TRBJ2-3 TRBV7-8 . CASSPQTGVITDTQYF TGTGCCAGCAGCCCCCAGACAGGGGTTATAACAGATACGCAGTATTTT